The 2 T cell receptor beta chains in this list originate from one sample, sequenced in a study of sequential checkpoint blockade in melanoma. The treatment: randomized to nivolumab then ipilimumab (arm A) or the reverse (arm B). Here immunoSEQ multiplex PCR was the method, and the copy in TCRdb shows in-frame clones only, minus some. The top ten clones hold about 8.4% of a sample with several thousand clones, about 60% of them seen once. The input for sequencing was CD8+ T cells sorted from blood (inferred from file names), taken from a patient given nivolumab and ipilimumab in sequence. These receptors were collected from a human donor with melanoma.

Sample share makes this clone medium-sized. The same CDR3 also results from other DNA sequences found in this sample. The rearrangement joins TRBV7-6 to TRBJ2-7; possible D gene TRBD2, 6 bases. The CDR3 covers 13 residues. Germline CDR1 reads SGHVS; CDR2 reads FNYEAQ. Trimming took 3 bases from V and 1 from J, leaving 7 bases between them. The CDR3 sequence is CASSFAGSYEQYF. The CDR3 DNA reads TGTGCCAGCAGCTTTGCGGGATCCTACGAGCAGTACTTC.

CDR3 bases: TGTGCCAGTAGTATAGTCCCTAGCGGGATATACGAGCAGTACTTC. The encoded protein is CASSIVPSGIYEQYF. The V call is TRBV19, the J call TRBJ2-7, with 9 positions matching TRBD2. CDR3 length equals 15 residues. The V segment lost 1 base and the J segment 4 bases; nucleotides outside the gene matches: 5. Germline-derived CDR1 and CDR2 are LNHDA and SQIVND (reference sequence). Full variable domain (rest looked up from reference TRBV19 and TRBJ2-7): DGGITQSPKYLFRKEGQNVTLSCEQNLNHDAMYWYRQDPGQGLRLIYYSQIVNDFQKGDIAEGYSVSREKKESFPLTVTSAQKNPTAFYLCASSIVPSGIYEQYFGPGTRLTVT.